These 20 T cell receptor beta chains were all obtained from the same sample, sequenced in a study of beta chain features in type 1 diabetes. The study's findings and limits: In all four CD4+ subsets, TCRB CDR3 length was significantly, moderately reduced in type 1 diabetes.

No antigen is known for these receptors. The whole isolated RNA underwent reverse transcription, so sequencing captured expressed TCRB transcripts. This table comes from immunoSEQ multiplex PCR, and its TCRdb copy is limited to in-frame clones, with some not included. The repertoire holds over 300,000 clones, with around 9.7% as singletons. What was sequenced was central memory CD4+ T cells from blood. The receptors derive from a man aged 30 to 39 with type 1 diabetes.

The chain is built from TRBV4-2 and TRBJ2-1; D is ambiguous. The CDR3 loop spans 14 amino acids. Germline values: CDR1 LGHNA, CDR2 YNFKEQ. V lost 3 bases, J lost 7 bases, and 13 bases lay in between. This CDR3 reads CASSHATGKNEQFF. The CDR3 DNA follows: TGTGCCAGCAGCCACGCGACGGGTAAAAATGAGCAGTTCTTC.

This clone was detected a few times. The V call is TRBV28, the J call TRBJ2-5; 9 bases map to TRBD1. The CDR3 covers 14 residues. The V gene's germline CDR1 is MDHEN and CDR2 SYDVKM. V was pared by 7 bases and J by 5 bases, with 8 bases of the junction left unmatched. The CDR3 sequence: CASNKQGASETQYF. In DNA form, the CDR3 reads TGTGCCAGCAATAAACAGGGGGCTAGTGAGACCCAGTACTTC.

This clone was seen a few times. The chain joins TRBV7-2 to TRBJ2-3; a weak D match, TRBD1 (6 bases). Trimming took off 6 bases at V and 0 bases at J, with 10 bases between the two ends. The germline V gene has CDR1 SGHTA and CDR2 FQGNSA. CDR3 size: 14 residues. CDR3 bases: TGTGCCAGCAGAGGGACACCTAGCACAGATACGCAGTATTTT. As protein: CASRGTPSTDTQYF.

The chain combines TRBV11-2 with TRBJ2-7; 8 bases are shared with TRBD1. Germline V lookup: CDR1 SGHAT, CDR2 FQNNGV. CDR3 length equals 14 residues. V lost 5 bases and J lost 7; bases outside the gene matches: 10. This CDR3 reads CASSPWTGTGEQYF. The CDR3 bases are TGTGCCAGCAGCCCTTGGACAGGGACGGGAGAGCAGTACTTC. Drawing the rest from reference TRBV11-2 and TRBJ2-7, the complete variable domain is EAGVAQSPRYKIIEKRQSVAFWCNPISGHATLYWYQQILGQGPKLLIQFQNNGVVDDSQLPKDRFSAERLKGVDSTLKIQPAKLEDSAVYLCASSPWTGTGEQYFGPGTRLTVT.

The chain employs TRBV9 and TRBJ2-3; possible D gene TRBD1, 5 bases. The germline V and J ends were trimmed by 0 bases and 3 bases, with 11 bases remaining between them. Germline assignment: CDR1 SGDLS and CDR2 YYNGEE. The CDR3 length is 15 residues. The CDR3 here is CASSVEYQGTDTQYF. In nucleotides, the CDR3 is TGTGCCAGCAGCGTAGAGTACCAGGGTACAGATACGCAGTATTTT.

This rearrangement joins TRBV6-1 to TRBJ2-1; D might be TRBD1 (5 bases). The CDR3 runs 16 residues. Germline CDR1 and CDR2: MNHNS and SASEGT. V was trimmed by 0 bases and J by 7 bases, leaving 16 bases between them. The chain's CDR3 is CASSEAQGSFGNEQFF. The CDR3, as DNA: TGTGCCAGCAGTGAAGCGCAGGGTTCCTTTGGGAATGAGCAGTTCTTC.

This clone came up a few times. The chain combines TRBV29-1 with TRBJ2-3, with TRBD2 matching 11 bases. The V segment lost 6 bases and the J segment 6 bases; nucleotides outside the gene matches: 17. Looked up from germline, CDR1 is SQVTM and CDR2 is ANQGSEA. CDR3 length equals 17 residues. CDR3 protein: CSVAARVTSGGPDTQYF. In DNA form, the CDR3 reads TGCAGCGTGGCTGCTCGGGTCACTAGCGGGGGACCCGATACGCAGTATTTT.

This clone showed up many times. The V and J genes are TRBV18 and TRBJ2-1; D gene unclear. Trimming stripped 1 base from V and 5 bases from J, with 3 bases between. Germline lookup yields CDR1 KGHSH and CDR2 LQKENI. This CDR3 is built from 12 residues. Written as DNA, the CDR3 is TGTGCCAGCTCACCACGAGACAATGAGCAGTTCTTC. It specifies CASSPRDNEQFF.

This clone was seen only a few times. The rearrangement links TRBV2 to TRBJ2-3, with a tentative D call TRBD1 (5 bases). Germline CDR1 is SNHLY and CDR2 is FYNNEI. Trimming stripped 6 bases from V and 6 bases from J, with 13 bases between. CDR3 length: 13 amino acids. DNA of the CDR3: TGTGCCAGCAGGGCCCCTGGGGCCGATACGCAGTATTTT. This sequence encodes CASRAPGADTQYF.

This clone has only a few counts. This chain connects TRBV29-1 to TRBJ2-7, with 8 nucleotides matching TRBD1. CDR1 is SQVTM, CDR2 ANQGSEA, per germline. The CDR3 is 13 amino acids. After removal of 7 bases from V and 5 bases from J, the junction contained 10 bases not matched to a gene. CDR3 bases: TGCAGCGCCGGTGACCCGGACAGGGACGAGCAGTACTTC. Protein product: CSAGDPDRDEQYF.

The chain links TRBV30 to TRBJ1-5; D gene unclear. V lost 1 base and J lost 4, with 8 bases in between. The germline gives CDR1 GTSNPN, CDR2 SVGIG (reference sequence). The CDR3 sequence is 13 residues long. CDR3 sequence: CAWSEGKNQPQHF. The CDR3 DNA follows: TGTGCCTGGAGTGAAGGGAAAAATCAGCCCCAGCATTTT.

This clone was found many times. V gene TRBV5-6 combines with J gene TRBJ2-7; D perhaps matches TRBD1 (6 bases). Germline lookup yields CDR1 SGHDT and CDR2 YYEEEE. V lost 2 bases to trimming and J lost 1 base, with 13 bases between them. The CDR3 sequence is 15 residues long. The DNA of the CDR3 is TGTGCCAGCAGCTTTGGCCCGACAGGTTCCTACGAGCAGTACTTC. It translates to CASSFGPTGSYEQYF.

This clone was seen a handful of times. The J gene is TRBJ1-5, the V gene TRBV4-1; no firm D call. The germline V gene encodes CDR1 MGHRA and CDR2 YSYEKL. CDR3 length equals 14 residues. The V end was cut by 0 bases, the J end by 5 bases, with 8 bases between. The CDR3 reads CASSQEEVDQPQHF. CDR3 nucleotide sequence: TGCGCCAGCAGCCAAGAGGAAGTGGATCAGCCCCAGCATTTT.

The rearrangement uses TRBV7-2 and TRBJ1-2; D is possibly TRBD1 (6 bases). The CDR3 contains 14 residues. Germline V lookup: CDR1 SGHTA, CDR2 FQGNSA. The V end lost 5 bases, the J end lost 2 bases, and 12 bases lay between the germline ends. In DNA, the CDR3 is TGTGCCAGCAGCAAACAGGGTCCAAACTATGGCTACACCTTC. Translating gives CASSKQGPNYGYTF.

V gene TRBV6-1 combines with J gene TRBJ1-1; D uncertain. The ends were cut back, 7 bases at V and 2 bases at J, with 14 bases in the middle. CDR3 length: 14 amino acids. Looked up from germline, CDR1 is MNHNS and CDR2 is SASEGT. Here the CDR3 DNA reads TGTGCCAGCACATTGGGGTCCCCTAACACTGAAGCTTTCTTT. Its translation: CASTLGSPNTEAFF.

Comments on this clone: This specimen includes other DNA sequences encoding the same CDR3. The chain combines TRBV18 with TRBJ1-1, with a weak D call TRBD1 (6 bases). Germline V gives CDR1 KGHSH, CDR2 LQKENI. The germline V and J ends were trimmed by 3 bases and 4 bases, with 12 bases remaining between them. The length of the CDR3 is 14 residues. The DNA for the CDR3 is TGTGCCAGCTCACCGGGGGGGCTGGGCACTGAAGCTTTCTTT. This gives the protein CASSPGGLGTEAFF.

This clone was counted between two and nine times. J is TRBJ2-5 and V is TRBV7-2; 10 bases are a match to TRBD1. Germline CDR1 is SGHTA and CDR2 is FQGNSA. Trimming removed 4 bases from V and 5 bases from J; junction bases left unmatched: 4. The length of the CDR3 is 14 residues. The CDR3 here is CASSSGQGRETQYF. In nucleotides, the CDR3 is TGTGCCAGCAGCTCGGGACAGGGGCGGGAGACCCAGTACTTC.

About this clone: Other DNA sequences in this sample translate to the same CDR3. V usage is TRBV7-2 and J usage is TRBJ1-2; 9 bases map to TRBD1. The CDR3 is 15 amino acids. V shed 5 bases and J 6 bases; nucleotides not matched to a gene: 10. CDR1 and CDR2 (germline): SGHTA, FQGNSA. DNA for the CDR3: TGTGCCAGCAGCCCTCGGACCGGACAGGGGCATGGCTACACCTTC. It translates to CASSPRTGQGHGYTF.

J is TRBJ2-3 and V is TRBV7-2; 7 bases map to TRBD2. CDR1 and CDR2 (germline): SGHTA, FQGNSA. The ends lost 3 bases at V and 5 bases at J; junction bases unmatched: 5. CDR3 length equals 14 residues. The CDR3, as DNA: TGTGCCAGCAGCTTGGCGGGGGTGGTAGATACGCAGTATTTT. It codes for CASSLAGVVDTQYF. Full variable domain (outside the CDR3, taken from reference TRBV7-2 and TRBJ2-3): GAGVSQSPSNKVTEKGKDVELRCDPISGHTALYWYRQSLGQGLEFLIYFQGNSAPDKSGLPSDRFSAERTGGSVSTLTIQRTQQEDSAVYLCASSLAGVVDTQYFGPGTRLTVL.

This clone was found a few times. The rearrangement joins TRBV9 to TRBJ2-3; 7 bases map to TRBD1. This CDR3 has 16 residues. CDR1 and CDR2 (germline): SGDLS, YYNGEE. V lost 4 bases, J lost 1 base, and 9 bases stayed unmatched. In DNA form, the CDR3 reads TGTGCCAGCAGCCCGATTGGACAGGCCCGCACAGATACGCAGTATTTT. Its translation is CASSPIGQARTDTQYF.